This is a list of T cell receptor beta chains from one sample in a study of OX40 agonist ivuxolimab in advanced cancers. Using immunoSEQ multiplex PCR, the repertoire was profiled, and TCRdb retains in-frame clones only, with some absent. The sample includes roughly 75,000 clones, 86% of them seen just once. Sequenced material: CD4+ or CD8+ T cells sorted from blood, taken in a trial of the OX40 agonist ivuxolimab. These TCRs come from an adult with an advanced solid tumor such as melanoma, head and neck, liver or kidney cancer. CDR3s include the opening cysteine and the closing phenylalanine or tryptophan. D genes are given only for firm matches. Clone size is not always given. Where it is, it says once, few, many or a class for expanded clones.

V gene: TRBV18
D gene: TRBD2
J gene: TRBJ2-7
clone size: NA
CDR3 protein: CASSPTLAGGTGEQYF
CDR3 DNA: TGTGCCAGCTCACCGACCCTAGCGGGAGGAACTGGAGAGCAGTACTTC

V gene: TRBV19
D gene: TRBD1
J gene: TRBJ2-5
clone size: NA
CDR3 protein: CASSDRGQGRETQYF
CDR3 DNA: TGTGCCAGTAGTGACCGAGGACAGGGCCGGGAGACCCAGTACTTC

V gene: TRBV2
D gene: TRBD2
J gene: TRBJ2-2
clone size: once
CDR3 protein: CASRTLAGAGGELFF
CDR3 DNA: TGTGCCAGCAGAACTTTAGCGGGAGCGGGGGGGGAGCTGTTTTTT

V gene: TRBV10-3
D gene: NA
J gene: TRBJ2-7
clone size: NA
CDR3 protein: CAIRGADYEQYF
CDR3 DNA: TGTGCCATCAGGGGCGCAGACTACGAGCAGTACTTC

V gene: TRBV5-1
D gene: NA
J gene: TRBJ2-6
clone size: NA
CDR3 protein: CASSLARGYGANVLTF
CDR3 DNA: TGCGCCAGCAGCTTGGCGCGTGGGTATGGGGCCAACGTCCTGACTTTC

V gene: TRBV4-2
D gene: NA
J gene: TRBJ2-3
clone size: NA
CDR3 protein: CASSQDYSTDTQYF
CDR3 DNA: TGTGCCAGCAGCCAAGATTATTCCACAGATACGCAGTATTTT

V gene: TRBV9
D gene: TRBD2
J gene: TRBJ2-1
clone size: NA
CDR3 protein: CASSVALGAGGHNEQFF
CDR3 DNA: TGTGCCAGCAGCGTAGCTCTTGGAGCGGGAGGACACAATGAGCAGTTCTTC

V gene: TRBV29-1
D gene: NA
J gene: TRBJ1-2
clone size: NA
CDR3 protein: CSVVVGANYGYTF
CDR3 DNA: TGCAGCGTTGTTGTAGGGGCTAACTATGGCTACACCTTC

V gene: TRBV29-1
D gene: NA
J gene: TRBJ2-5
clone size: NA
CDR3 protein: CSARMSQETQYF
CDR3 DNA: TGCAGCGCTCGAATGTCTCAAGAGACCCAGTACTTC

V gene: TRBV6-5
D gene: NA
J gene: TRBJ2-2
clone size: NA
CDR3 protein: CASSPKRAWAGELFF
CDR3 DNA: TGTGCCAGCAGTCCCAAGCGGGCATGGGCCGGGGAGCTGTTTTTT

V gene: TRBV28
D gene: TRBD2
J gene: TRBJ2-1
clone size: NA
CDR3 protein: CASSLGLAGGNEQFF
CDR3 DNA: TGTGCCAGCAGTTTAGGTCTAGCGGGAGGTAATGAGCAGTTCTTC

V gene: TRBV19
D gene: NA
J gene: TRBJ1-2
clone size: NA
CDR3 protein: CASSAMEADYGYTF
CDR3 DNA: TGTGCCAGTAGTGCGATGGAAGCCGACTATGGCTACACCTTC

V gene: TRBV19
D gene: NA
J gene: TRBJ1-1
clone size: NA
CDR3 protein: CASRRWNTEAFF
CDR3 DNA: TGTGCCAGTAGGAGATGGAACACTGAAGCTTTCTTT

V gene: TRBV7-9
D gene: TRBD1
J gene: TRBJ1-6
clone size: NA
CDR3 protein: CASSQGDYNSPLHF
CDR3 DNA: TGTGCCAGCAGCCAGGGGGACTATAATTCACCCCTCCACTTT

V gene: TRBV11-2
D gene: NA
J gene: TRBJ2-5
clone size: once
CDR3 protein: CASSRFIRQQVQETQYF
CDR3 DNA: TGTGCCAGCAGCCGCTTCATTCGCCAGCAGGTACAAGAGACCCAGTACTTC

V gene: TRBV4-1
D gene: NA
J gene: TRBJ1-4
clone size: NA
CDR3 protein: CASSRQEFNEKLFF
CDR3 DNA: TGCGCCAGCAGCCGACAGGAATTTAATGAAAAACTGTTTTTT

V gene: TRBV30
D gene: NA
J gene: TRBJ1-4
clone size: NA
CDR3 protein: CAWSWGGGPEKLFF
CDR3 DNA: TGTGCCTGGAGTTGGGGAGGGGGGCCGGAAAAACTGTTTTTT

V gene: TRBV5-1
D gene: NA
J gene: TRBJ2-7
clone size: NA
CDR3 protein: CASSLEGYEQYF
CDR3 DNA: TGCGCCAGCAGCTTGGAGGGGTACGAGCAGTACTTC

V gene: TRBV7-2
D gene: TRBD2
J gene: TRBJ2-1
clone size: NA
CDR3 protein: CASSPSGSTGNEQFF
CDR3 DNA: TGTGCCAGCAGCCCTAGCGGGAGTACGGGCAATGAGCAGTTCTTC

V gene: TRBV7-3
D gene: TRBD2
J gene: TRBJ2-2
clone size: once
CDR3 protein: CASSLGTSGAGRELFF
CDR3 DNA: TGTGCCAGCAGCTTGGGGACTAGCGGGGCGGGCCGGGAGCTGTTTTTT

V gene: TRBV18
D gene: NA
J gene: TRBJ1-1
clone size: NA
CDR3 protein: CASSEGGDTEAFF
CDR3 DNA: TGTGCCAGCTCAGAAGGGGGGGACACTGAAGCTTTCTTT

V gene: TRBV7-9
D gene: TRBD1
J gene: TRBJ1-5
clone size: NA
CDR3 protein: CASSAGTERTQPQHF
CDR3 DNA: TGTGCCAGCAGCGCCGGGACAGAAAGGACTCAGCCCCAGCATTTT

V gene: TRBV2
D gene: NA
J gene: TRBJ1-5
clone size: NA
CDR3 protein: CASSEDGRLSNQPQHF
CDR3 DNA: TGTGCCAGCAGTGAAGATGGCAGACTTAGCAATCAGCCCCAGCATTTT

V gene: TRBV27
D gene: NA
J gene: TRBJ2-3
clone size: NA
CDR3 protein: CATSNSGRTDTQYF
CDR3 DNA: TGTGCCACCTCAAACAGTGGTCGGACAGATACGCAGTATTTT

V gene: TRBV7-8
D gene: NA
J gene: TRBJ2-3
clone size: NA
CDR3 protein: CASSPRVGGHTDTQYF
CDR3 DNA: TGTGCCAGCAGCCCCAGGGTAGGGGGACACACAGATACGCAGTATTTT

V gene: TRBV6-6
D gene: NA
J gene: TRBJ2-6
clone size: NA
CDR3 protein: CASRPGDKSGANVLTF
CDR3 DNA: TGTGCCAGCAGGCCGGGGGATAAATCTGGGGCCAACGTCCTGACTTTC

V gene: TRBV5-5
D gene: NA
J gene: TRBJ2-6
clone size: NA
CDR3 protein: CASSLRQAGANVLTF
CDR3 DNA: TGTGCCAGCAGCTTACGACAGGCTGGGGCCAACGTCCTGACTTTC

V gene: TRBV4-1
D gene: TRBD1
J gene: TRBJ2-7
clone size: NA
CDR3 protein: CASSYSWDRDYEQYF
CDR3 DNA: TGCGCCAGCAGCTACTCCTGGGACAGGGACTACGAGCAGTACTTC

V gene: TRBV28
D gene: TRBD2
J gene: TRBJ2-3
clone size: NA
CDR3 protein: CASSPGGGSSDTQYF
CDR3 DNA: TGTGCCAGCAGCCCCGGGGGGGGGAGTTCAGATACGCAGTATTTT

V gene: TRBV6-6
D gene: NA
J gene: TRBJ2-3
clone size: few
CDR3 protein: CASRDVRGGDTQYF
CDR3 DNA: TGTGCCAGCAGAGATGTCAGGGGAGGGGATACGCAGTATTTT

V gene: TRBV13
D gene: NA
J gene: TRBJ2-2
clone size: NA
CDR3 protein: CASSLGAWVDTGELFF
CDR3 DNA: TGTGCCAGCAGCTTAGGGGCGTGGGTTGACACCGGGGAGCTGTTTTTT

V gene: TRBV25-1
D gene: TRBD2
J gene: TRBJ2-7
clone size: NA
CDR3 protein: CASSGPGTSRGSYEQYF
CDR3 DNA: TGTGCCAGCAGTGGTCCCGGGACTAGTCGCGGCTCCTACGAGCAGTACTTC

V gene: TRBV28
D gene: NA
J gene: TRBJ1-2
clone size: once
CDR3 protein: CASSSNGPYGYTF
CDR3 DNA: TGTGCCAGCAGTTCCAACGGACCCTATGGCTACACCTTC

V gene: TRBV28
D gene: TRBD1
J gene: TRBJ1-3
clone size: NA
CDR3 protein: CASSSDGQGAYGNTIYF
CDR3 DNA: TGTGCCAGCAGTTCAGATGGACAGGGGGCTTATGGAAACACCATATATTTT

V gene: TRBV7-9
D gene: NA
J gene: TRBJ2-2
clone size: NA
CDR3 protein: CASSLGKGGTNTGELFF
CDR3 DNA: TGTGCCAGCAGCTTAGGAAAAGGGGGGACGAACACCGGGGAGCTGTTTTTT

V gene: TRBV7-7
D gene: NA
J gene: TRBJ2-2
clone size: once
CDR3 protein: CASREASTGELFF
CDR3 DNA: TGTGCCAGCAGAGAGGCGAGCACCGGGGAGCTGTTTTTT

V gene: TRBV4-1
D gene: NA
J gene: TRBJ2-3
clone size: NA
CDR3 protein: CASSQEVSDTQYF
CDR3 DNA: TGCGCCAGCAGCCAAGAAGTATCAGATACGCAGTATTTT

V gene: TRBV5-6
D gene: NA
J gene: TRBJ1-4
clone size: NA
CDR3 protein: CASSFLDSRGEKLFF
CDR3 DNA: TGTGCCAGCAGCTTTTTGGACAGTAGAGGAGAAAAACTGTTTTTT

V gene: TRBV30
D gene: NA
J gene: TRBJ1-2
clone size: NA
CDR3 protein: CAWSVRPLYTF
CDR3 DNA: TGTGCCTGGAGTGTACGCCCGCTCTACACCTTC

V gene: TRBV7-3
D gene: TRBD1
J gene: TRBJ2-6
clone size: NA
CDR3 protein: CASSVTGGGFESGANVLTF
CDR3 DNA: TGTGCCAGCAGCGTCACAGGGGGCGGCTTTGAGTCTGGGGCCAACGTCCTGACTTTC

V gene: TRBV11-1
D gene: TRBD1
J gene: TRBJ2-3
clone size: once
CDR3 protein: CASSLEARGTDTQYF
CDR3 DNA: TGTGCCAGCAGCTTAGAAGCCAGGGGGACAGATACGCAGTATTTT